The T cell receptor beta chain under discussion was sequenced for a study of response to subunit inactivated influenza vaccine. Study results and limitations: T cells newly recruited by each seasonal influenza vaccination are few, the authors suggested.

A word on this clonotype: Antigen unknown.

TCRdb independently ran MiXCR on the RT-PCR reads; one entry per CDR3 protein. Counted here are under 950,000 distinct CDR3 sequences, around 20% occurring once; the ten biggest clones make up roughly 10%. Sequenced material: PBMCs from blood, taken around 5 days after vaccination. This TCR was recovered from a man aged 45-65 years who received an inactivated influenza vaccine.

CDR3 amino acids: CASSFVRDWSTDTQYF. CDR3 in DNA: TGTGCCAGCAGTTTTGTGCGAGATTGGAGCACAGATACGCAGTATTTT. The chain carries TRBV28 and TRBJ2-3; D is undetermined. Per germline, CDR1 MDHEN and CDR2 SYDVKM. Trimming left V 3 bases short and J 0 bases short, with 13 bases between. This CDR3 comprises 16 residues. Complete variable domain (other parts from reference TRBV28 and TRBJ2-3): DVKVTQSSRYLVKRTGEKVFLECVQDMDHENMFWYRQDPGLGLRLIYFSYDVKMKEKGDIPEGYSVSREKKERFSLILESASTNQTSMYLCASSFVRDWSTDTQYFGPGTRLTVL.